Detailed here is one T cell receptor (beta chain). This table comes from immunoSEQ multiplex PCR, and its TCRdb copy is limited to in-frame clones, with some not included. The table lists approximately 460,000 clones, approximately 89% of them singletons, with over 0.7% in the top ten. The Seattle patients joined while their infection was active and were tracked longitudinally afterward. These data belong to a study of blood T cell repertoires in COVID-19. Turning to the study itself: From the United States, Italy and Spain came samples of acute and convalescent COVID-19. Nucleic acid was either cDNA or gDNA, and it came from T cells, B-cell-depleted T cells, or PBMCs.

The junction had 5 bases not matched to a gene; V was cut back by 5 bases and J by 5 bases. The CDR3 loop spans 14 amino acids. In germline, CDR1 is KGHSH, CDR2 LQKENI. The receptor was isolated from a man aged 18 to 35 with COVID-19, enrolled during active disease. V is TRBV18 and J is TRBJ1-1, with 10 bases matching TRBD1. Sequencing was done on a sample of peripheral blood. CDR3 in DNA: TGTGCCAGCTCATCCGACAGGGGGCAGACTGAAGCTTTCTTT. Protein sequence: CASSSDRGQTEAFF. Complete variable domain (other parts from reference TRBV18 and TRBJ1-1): NAGVMQNPRHLVRRRGQEARLRCSPMKGHSHVYWYRQLPEEGLKFMVYLQKENIIDESGMPKERFSAEFPKEGPSILRIQQVVRGDSAAYFCASSSDRGQTEAFFGQGTRLTVV.